One TCR beta chain is described in this entry. The data originate from a study of cytomegalovirus exposure and HLA in healthy donors. The CDR3 loop spans 15 amino acids. V gave up 5 bases and J gave up 4 bases; unmatched junction bases: 7. Germline loops: CDR1 MRHNA, CDR2 SNTAGT. This PCR relied on a set of 60 Vbeta primers and 13 Jbeta primers. The assay was immunoSEQ multiplex PCR, and TCRdb's table has in-frame clones only and misses some. The sample has thousands of clones, under 60% seen once. The chain is built from TRBV6-4 and TRBJ2-7, with 11 positions matching TRBD1. Sequencing was done on a sample of PBMCs. This receptor was taken from a man aged 25-40 years in good health and CMV-seropositive. CDR3 loop: CASSPSGTGGYEQYF. The CDR3 DNA sequence: TGTGCCAGCAGTCCCTCCGGGACAGGGGGATACGAGCAGTACTTC.